A selection of T cell receptor beta chains follows, all from one sample in a study of cytomegalovirus exposure and HLA in healthy donors. Assay used: immunoSEQ multiplex PCR; TCRdb lists only in-frame clones, some missing. The repertoire holds 95,000 or so clones, approximately 80% seen once, with less than 5% in the top ten. Sequenced input: PBMCs. Every receptor here comes from a woman aged 65 to 85 in good health and CMV-seropositive. The CDR3 runs from the conserved cysteine through the conserved F or W. The D gene is left open where the match is weak. Clone size is given for some rows only: seen once, a few or many times, or a class if the clone is expanded.

clone size: .; D gene: TRBD2; J gene: TRBJ2-3; V gene: TRBV30; CDR3 protein: CAWGGSASDTQYF; CDR3 DNA: TGTGCCTGGGGCGGGAGTGCGTCAGATACGCAGTATTTT
clone size: .; D gene: TRBD2; J gene: TRBJ2-7; V gene: TRBV6-5; CDR3 protein: CASIKSPGLAGEQYF; CDR3 DNA: TGTGCCAGCATCAAATCACCGGGACTAGCGGGGGAGCAGTACTTC
clone size: .; D gene: TRBD1; J gene: TRBJ2-7; V gene: TRBV7-2; CDR3 protein: CASSLRTGSYEQYF; CDR3 DNA: TGTGCCAGCAGCTTACGGACAGGCTCCTACGAGCAGTACTTC
clone size: once; D gene: TRBD1; J gene: TRBJ1-3; V gene: TRBV15; CDR3 protein: CATRHRGSGNTIYF; CDR3 DNA: TGTGCCACCAGGCACAGGGGCTCTGGAAACACCATATATTTT
clone size: .; D gene: .; J gene: TRBJ1-2; V gene: TRBV7-9; CDR3 protein: CASSLGREGGYTF; CDR3 DNA: TGTGCCAGCAGCTTAGGGAGGGAAGGAGGCTACACCTTC
clone size: .; D gene: .; J gene: TRBJ1-5; V gene: TRBV2; CDR3 protein: CASSEAGGVNQPQHF; CDR3 DNA: TGTGCCAGCAGTGAAGCCGGCGGGGTTAATCAGCCCCAGCATTTT
clone size: .; D gene: TRBD2; J gene: TRBJ2-1; V gene: TRBV5-1; CDR3 protein: CASSQGLIMVDDEQFF; CDR3 DNA: TGCGCCAGCAGCCAGGGACTAATTATGGTAGACGATGAGCAGTTCTTC
clone size: .; D gene: TRBD2; J gene: TRBJ2-7; V gene: TRBV11-1; CDR3 protein: CASSPGQLAAYEQYF; CDR3 DNA: TGTGCCAGCAGCCCAGGGCAGCTAGCGGCCTACGAGCAGTACTTC
clone size: .; D gene: TRBD2; J gene: TRBJ2-1; V gene: TRBV5-1; CDR3 protein: CASSLEGREGEQFF; CDR3 DNA: TGCGCCAGCAGCTTGGAAGGCAGGGAGGGTGAGCAGTTCTTC
clone size: few; D gene: TRBD1; J gene: TRBJ2-2; V gene: TRBV4-1; CDR3 protein: CASRLGQAGELFF; CDR3 DNA: TGCGCCAGCAGACTTGGACAGGCCGGGGAGCTGTTTTTT
clone size: .; D gene: TRBD1; J gene: TRBJ1-2; V gene: TRBV7-3; CDR3 protein: CASSLSQGASGYTF; CDR3 DNA: TGTGCCAGCAGCTTATCACAGGGGGCGAGCGGCTACACCTTC
clone size: .; D gene: TRBD1; J gene: TRBJ2-2; V gene: TRBV5-1; CDR3 protein: CASSLGDRGRTGELFF; CDR3 DNA: TGCGCCAGCAGCTTGGGGGACAGGGGTCGGACCGGGGAGCTGTTTTTT
clone size: .; D gene: TRBD2; J gene: TRBJ2-1; V gene: TRBV19; CDR3 protein: CASRRLAGGAGTDEQFF; CDR3 DNA: TGTGCCAGTCGCAGACTAGCGGGAGGAGCTGGTACCGATGAGCAGTTCTTC
clone size: .; D gene: .; J gene: TRBJ2-5; V gene: TRBV9; CDR3 protein: CASSRARGETQYF; CDR3 DNA: TGTGCCAGCAGCAGGGCCCGCGGGGAGACCCAGTACTTC
clone size: .; D gene: .; J gene: TRBJ2-2; V gene: TRBV5-6; CDR3 protein: CASSLVATWDTGELFF; CDR3 DNA: TGTGCCAGCAGCTTGGTAGCGACCTGGGACACCGGGGAGCTGTTTTTT
clone size: .; D gene: .; J gene: TRBJ1-2; V gene: TRBV6-6; CDR3 protein: CASSPEAAMNYGYTF; CDR3 DNA: TGTGCCAGCAGCCCCGAGGCAGCGATGAACTATGGCTACACCTTC
clone size: .; D gene: TRBD1; J gene: TRBJ2-7; V gene: TRBV11-2; CDR3 protein: CASSFLNSPGTDNEQYF; CDR3 DNA: TGTGCCAGCAGCTTCTTGAACTCTCCCGGGACAGACAACGAGCAGTACTTC
clone size: .; D gene: .; J gene: TRBJ2-5; V gene: TRBV5-1; CDR3 protein: CASSISLGGQETQYF; CDR3 DNA: TGCGCCAGCAGCATTTCGCTCGGAGGGCAAGAGACCCAGTACTTC
clone size: .; D gene: .; J gene: TRBJ2-1; V gene: TRBV7-2; CDR3 protein: CASSLLSGQRQDNEQFF; CDR3 DNA: TGTGCCAGCAGCTTACTGTCAGGCCAGAGACAAGACAATGAGCAGTTCTTC
clone size: .; D gene: TRBD1; J gene: TRBJ1-1; V gene: TRBV23-1; CDR3 protein: CASSRQGSQAFF; CDR3 DNA: TGCGCCAGCAGTAGACAGGGTTCCCAAGCTTTCTTT
clone size: .; D gene: .; J gene: TRBJ2-7; V gene: TRBV11-3; CDR3 protein: CASTFGGVNEQYF; CDR3 DNA: TGTGCCAGCACCTTCGGCGGTGTGAACGAGCAGTACTTC
clone size: .; D gene: TRBD2; J gene: TRBJ2-1; V gene: TRBV30; CDR3 protein: CAWSVGRTSGFYNEQFF; CDR3 DNA: TGTGCCTGGAGTGTAGGGAGGACTAGCGGGTTTTACAATGAGCAGTTCTTC
clone size: .; D gene: .; J gene: TRBJ1-1; V gene: TRBV7-2; CDR3 protein: CASSTGMNTEAFF; CDR3 DNA: TGTGCCAGCAGCACAGGGATGAACACTGAAGCTTTCTTT
clone size: .; D gene: .; J gene: TRBJ2-3; V gene: TRBV9; CDR3 protein: CASSFLALGTDTQYF; CDR3 DNA: TGTGCCAGCAGCTTCCTAGCGTTGGGCACAGATACGCAGTATTTT
clone size: .; D gene: TRBD2; J gene: TRBJ2-7; V gene: TRBV7-9; CDR3 protein: CASSLGVAGGKNEQYF; CDR3 DNA: TGTGCCAGCAGCTTGGGGGTAGCGGGAGGAAAGAACGAGCAGTACTTC
clone size: .; D gene: TRBD1; J gene: TRBJ1-5; V gene: TRBV18; CDR3 protein: CASSHDRGVQPQHF; CDR3 DNA: TGTGCCAGCTCTCACGACAGGGGGGTTCAGCCCCAGCATTTT
clone size: .; D gene: .; J gene: TRBJ1-1; V gene: TRBV18; CDR3 protein: CASSPQANTEAFF; CDR3 DNA: TGTGCCAGCTCACCGCAGGCGAACACTGAAGCTTTCTTT
clone size: .; D gene: .; J gene: TRBJ1-3; V gene: TRBV30; CDR3 protein: CAWSFDGSAGNTIYF; CDR3 DNA: TGTGCCTGGAGCTTCGACGGGTCTGCGGGAAACACCATATATTTT
clone size: few; D gene: .; J gene: TRBJ1-1; V gene: TRBV13; CDR3 protein: CASSLRLGIGGGNTEAFF; CDR3 DNA: TGTGCCAGCAGCTTGCGTTTAGGGATCGGAGGAGGGAACACTGAAGCTTTCTTT
clone size: .; D gene: TRBD2; J gene: TRBJ2-1; V gene: TRBV5-1; CDR3 protein: CASSFPLAGGRGNEQFF; CDR3 DNA: TGCGCCAGCAGCTTCCCATTAGCGGGAGGGCGAGGGAATGAGCAGTTCTTC